A single sample is the source of the 10 T cell receptor beta chains below, sequenced in a study of T cells in Graves' hyperthyroidism and ophthalmopathy. Amplification yielded TCR beta CDR3 regions, with RNA transcripts as the source. The TCR CDR3 was amplified in a first-round RT-PCR using the HTBI primer set. TCRdb called the multiplex PCR reads again in MiXCR, with one record for every CDR3 protein. The table lists about 640,000 distinct CDR3 sequences, roughly 20% of them singletons. Sequencing was done on a sample of blood. The receptors here all came from a man younger than 45 with Graves' ophthalmopathy.

This clonotype has ten or more counts. The V gene is TRBV12-3 or TRBV12-4, the J gene TRBJ1-2; 9 bases agree with TRBD1. The CDR3 length is 13 residues. Trimming cost V 5 bases and J 8 bases; bases outside gene matches: 6. CDR3 amino acids: CASSAGTGRGYTF. The CDR3, as DNA: TGTGCCAGCAGTGCCGGGACAGGGCGAGGCTACACCTTC.

The V call is TRBV4-1, the J call TRBJ2-7, with TRBD1 matching 7 bases. With 4 bases clipped from V and 2 bases from J, the junction kept 8 bases outside the gene matches. CDR1 and CDR2 from the germline V gene are MGHRA and YSYEKL. This CDR3 is 15 amino acids long. This chain's CDR3 is CASSRGTGTAYEQYF. Written as DNA, the CDR3 is TGCGCCAGCAGCCGGGGAACCGGGACAGCCTACGAGCAGTACTTC.

This chain uses TRBV27 with TRBJ1-5; 8 bases line up with TRBD1. Germline V gene sequence: CDR1 MNHEY, CDR2 SMNVEV (reference sequence). The ends lost 5 bases at V and 7 bases at J; junction bases unmatched: 22. CDR3 length: 19 residues. CDR3 loop: CASSPVSVTGVPKWQPQHF. CDR3 coding DNA: TGTGCCAGCAGTCCAGTAAGCGTGACAGGGGTCCCAAAGTGGCAGCCCCAGCATTTT.

The chain carries TRBV10-2 and TRBJ2-7, with TRBD1 identical over 7 bases. Trimming took 8 bases from V and 2 from J; bases not matched to a gene: 6. The CDR3 loop spans 13 amino acids. Looked up from germline, CDR1 is WSHSY and CDR2 is SAAADI. The CDR3 DNA is TGCGCCAGCGGGGTTCAGGGGGCCTACGAGCAGTACTTC. Its translation is CASGVQGAYEQYF.

This clonotype was picked up a small number of times. The J gene is TRBJ2-5, the V gene TRBV28; D could derive from TRBD1 or TRBD2 (5 bases each). Germline CDR1 MDHEN, CDR2 SYDVKM. The CDR3 extends over 18 amino acids. Trimming stripped 6 bases from V and 0 bases from J, with 23 bases between. CDR3 in amino acids: CASSHPPAGSTYQETQYF. As DNA, the CDR3 is TGTGCCAGCAGCCACCCGCCCGCAGGGAGTACCTACCAAGAGACCCAGTACTTC.

In its sample, this clonotype was seen a few times. The chain employs TRBV2 and TRBJ1-3; D is uncertain. The CDR3 extends over 13 amino acids. Trimming removed 6 bases from V and 4 bases from J, with 10 bases in between. CDR1 is SNHLY and CDR2 is FYNNEI in the germline V gene. Here the CDR3 reads CASREYTGNTIYF. In DNA form, the CDR3 reads TGTGCCAGCAGGGAATACACAGGAAACACCATATATTTT.

This clonotype was counted only a few times. The J gene is TRBJ1-2, the V gene TRBV29-1, with D maybe TRBD1 (5 bases). The CDR3 is 17 residues long. V was pared by 2 bases and J by 4 bases, with 23 bases between. CDR1 is SQVTM and CDR2 is ANQGSEA in the germline V gene. The CDR3 DNA sequence: TGCAGCGTTGAACTTCCTAGTGGGACGATGGGCAGCTATGGCTACACCTTC. As protein: CSVELPSGTMGSYGYTF.

This clonotype has a handful of counts. The genes are TRBV6-6 and TRBJ2-7; TRBD2 matches at 10 bases. Germline CDR1 and CDR2: MNHNY and SVGAGI (reference sequence). CDR3 length: 16 residues. The ends lost 0 bases at V and 5 bases at J; junction bases unmatched: 7. The CDR3 spells CASSYSWASGSHEQYF. The CDR3 DNA follows: TGTGCCAGCAGTTACTCGTGGGCTAGCGGGAGCCACGAGCAGTACTTC.

The chain combines TRBV9 with TRBJ2-7, with D tentatively TRBD2 (7 bases). The CDR3 runs 14 residues. V was cut by 0 bases and J by 6 bases, with 13 bases left in between. Germline-derived CDR1 and CDR2 are SGDLS and YYNGEE. CDR3 in amino acids: CASSVEGGGSEQYF. Written as DNA, the CDR3 is TGTGCCAGCAGCGTAGAGGGGGGGGGGAGCGAGCAGTACTTC.

In this sample, this clonotype turned up a few times. This chain joins TRBV27 and TRBJ1-4; D unclear. The CDR3 is made up of 15 amino acids. Trimming pared 5 bases from V and 0 bases from J, leaving 10 bases between. Germline assignment: CDR1 MNHEY and CDR2 SMNVEV (reference sequence). The CDR3 reads CASSVKTATNEKLFF. CDR3 nucleotide sequence: TGTGCCAGCAGTGTCAAGACTGCAACTAATGAAAAACTGTTTTTT.